What follows are 24 T cell receptor beta chains derived from one specimen sequenced in a study of shared clonotypes between healthy human individuals. The table came from immunoSEQ multiplex PCR; TCRdb's copy has only in-frame clones and leaves some out. The sample has about 1.1 million clones; about 80% are singletons. Sequenced: memory CD4+ T cells from PBMCs. Subset denoted: CD45RA-negative fraction. Receptors originate from a man between 18 and 29 years old in good health. Some clones in this sample may be carry-over from other donors' samples.

The CDR3 loop reads CASSIPSGRNEQFF. The DNA of the CDR3 is TGTGCCAGTAGTATACCTAGCGGGAGGAATGAGCAGTTCTTC. V is TRBV19 and J is TRBJ2-1; 11 bases are shared with TRBD2. In germline, CDR1 is LNHDA, CDR2 SQIVND (reference sequence). The CDR3 extends over 14 amino acids. Trimming at V came to 2 bases and at J to 7 bases, leaving 1 base not matched to a gene.

The chain links TRBV28 to TRBJ2-7, with 12 bases matching TRBD2. V lost 2 bases to trimming and J lost 5 bases; unmatched junction nucleotides: 10. CDR1 is MDHEN and CDR2 is SYDVKM in the germline V gene. The CDR3 spans 17 residues. The CDR3 loop is CASSLLRLAGAGDEQYF. The CDR3, as DNA: TGTGCCAGCAGTTTACTCCGACTAGCGGGAGCGGGCGACGAGCAGTACTTC.

The rearrangement links TRBV6-5 to TRBJ2-7, with TRBD1 identical over 8 bases. Looked up from germline, CDR1 is MNHEY and CDR2 is SVGAGI. The junction had 7 bases not matched to a gene; V was cut back by 0 bases and J by 3 bases. This CDR3 spans 16 amino acids. The CDR3 region has the DNA TGTGCCAGCAGTTACTCGTACGGGACAGGACACTACGAGCAGTACTTC. Its translation is CASSYSYGTGHYEQYF.

In its sample, this clone was seen a few times. The rearrangement uses TRBV19 and TRBJ2-2; possibly TRBD1 or TRBD2 for D (6 bases each). The CDR3 sequence is 18 residues long. Germline CDR1 and CDR2: LNHDA and SQIVND (reference sequence). Trimming took 10 bases from V and 3 from J, leaving 27 bases between them. The CDR3: CAIKLLGGGHRDTGELFF. The CDR3 DNA reads as TGTGCCATTAAACTGCTCGGAGGGGGGCACAGGGACACCGGGGAGCTGTTTTTT.

This chain uses TRBV5-1 with TRBJ1-5; D gene uncertain. Germline V lookup: CDR1 SGHRS, CDR2 YFSETQ. The V end lost 4 bases, the J end lost 6 bases, and 8 bases lay between the germline ends. This CDR3 region has 12 residues. The DNA for the CDR3 is TGCGCCAGCAGCGAGTTAGGTCAGCCCCAGCATTTT. As protein: CASSELGQPQHF.

J is TRBJ1-4 and V is TRBV2; the match to TRBD1 covers 8 bases. CDR1 is SNHLY and CDR2 is FYNNEI in the germline V gene. Germline trimming cut 8 bases from V and 3 bases from J; bases unmatched to any gene: 8. The length of the CDR3 is 15 residues. DNA of the CDR3: TGTGCCAGCCGTCTTAGGACAGGGTCTAATGAAAAACTGTTTTTT. It yields the protein CASRLRTGSNEKLFF.

V gene TRBV6-5 combines with J gene TRBJ1-2; no clear D. This CDR3 is built from 14 residues. V dropped 7 bases and J dropped 8 bases, with 20 bases sitting between them. Germline V gene lookup returns CDR1 MNHEY and CDR2 SVGAGI. CDR3 nucleotide sequence: TGTGCCAGCACCCAGTCATCGGGAATGAGGGGCTACACCTTC. Its protein is CASTQSSGMRGYTF.

The chain uses TRBV7-9 and TRBJ2-3; D not resolved. The CDR3 extends over 13 amino acids. Germline values: CDR1 SEHNR, CDR2 FQNEAQ (reference sequence). Trimming stripped 5 bases from V and 1 base from J, with 7 bases between. The DNA of the CDR3 is TGTGCCAGCAGCCAGGTGGGCACAGATACGCAGTATTTT. The encoded protein is CASSQVGTDTQYF.

The rearrangement joins TRBV9 to TRBJ2-7, with 11 bases fitting TRBD2. V lost 4 bases to trimming and J lost 1 base; unmatched junction nucleotides: 10. The germline CDR1 and CDR2 sequences are SGDLS and YYNGEE. This CDR3 contains 17 residues. The CDR3 loop is CASSPIAGGPGSYEQYF. The CDR3 DNA is TGTGCCAGCAGCCCAATAGCGGGAGGGCCCGGATCCTACGAGCAGTACTTC.

The V call is TRBV27, the J call TRBJ2-1; a weak D match, TRBD2 (6 bases). There are 16 residues in the CDR3. Per the germline V gene, CDR1 is MNHEY and CDR2 is SMNVEV (reference sequence). V gave up 4 bases and J gave up 7 bases, with 20 bases separating them. The CDR3 DNA follows: TGTGCCAGCAGTTCCCTCAGTCTCCCCGCGGGAAATGAGCAGTTCTTC. This translates into CASSSLSLPAGNEQFF.

About this clone itself: Other DNA sequences in this specimen translate into the identical CDR3. The chain links TRBV5-1 to TRBJ2-7; 8 bases align to TRBD1. This CDR3 spans 14 amino acids. The V and J ends lost 0 bases and 3 bases, in that order; junction bases with no gene match: 2. CDR1 is SGHRS and CDR2 is YFSETQ in the germline V gene. The CDR3: CASSLGGQGYEQYF. The CDR3 DNA is TGCGCCAGCAGCTTGGGCGGACAGGGCTACGAGCAGTACTTC.

V and J are TRBV11-2 and TRBJ2-5; possibly TRBD1 for D (5 bases). The CDR3 covers 13 residues. CDR1 SGHAT and CDR2 FQNNGV come from the germline V gene. With 4 bases removed from V and 5 bases from J, the gap between germline ends came to 11 bases. The CDR3 region has the DNA TGTGCCAGCAGCTCCAGGGTCCGGGAGACCCAGTACTTC. Its protein product is CASSSRVRETQYF.

This clone has just a few counts. The CDR3 loop reads CASSDWWQETQYF. The CDR3 DNA sequence: TGTGCCAGCAGCGACTGGTGGCAGGAGACCCAGTACTTC. The genes are TRBV7-2 and TRBJ2-5; D unclear. The CDR3 runs 13 residues. Germline loops: CDR1 SGHTA, CDR2 FQGNSA. The V end lost 5 bases, the J end lost 5 bases, and 12 bases lay between the germline ends.

V is TRBV28 and J is TRBJ1-5; D ambiguous. Germline CDR1 is MDHEN and CDR2 is SYDVKM. There are 13 residues in the CDR3. The ends were cut back, 3 bases at V and 4 bases at J, with 7 bases in the middle. CDR3 DNA: TGTGCCAGCAGTTTCTGGCAAAATCAGCCCCAGCATTTT. Translating it yields CASSFWQNQPQHF.

The chain joins TRBV18 to TRBJ1-1; the match to TRBD1 covers 8 bases. From germline, CDR1 is KGHSH and CDR2 LQKENI. The CDR3 has 15 residues. Losses at the gene ends were 5 bases for V and 6 bases for J; bases not matched to a gene: 11. The CDR3 DNA sequence: TGTGCCAGCTCATTTCTACAGGGGGGCAAGCCTGAAGCTTTCTTT. This gives the protein CASSFLQGGKPEAFF.

With respect to this clone: The same CDR3 is also encoded by other DNA sequences in this sample. CDR3 sequence (DNA): TGTGCCAGCAGCTTGGGGAGGGGGGAGCAGTACTTC. Translation: CASSLGRGEQYF. The rearrangement links TRBV7-2 to TRBJ2-7; D is perhaps TRBD2 (7 bases). This CDR3 is built from 12 residues. V was shortened by 3 bases and J by 7 bases, with 10 bases between the two germline ends. Germline values: CDR1 SGHTA, CDR2 FQGNSA.

The V gene is TRBV28, the J gene TRBJ2-1; TRBD1 agrees at 9 bases. Per germline, CDR1 MDHEN and CDR2 SYDVKM. CDR3 length: 16 residues. Trimming at V came to 6 bases and at J to 7 bases, leaving 13 bases not matched to a gene. CDR3 DNA: TGTGCCAGCAGAGGCTTAGCTGGGACAGGGAGGAATGAGCAGTTCTTC. This sequence encodes CASRGLAGTGRNEQFF.

The chain employs TRBV27 and TRBJ2-4; D unresolved. V was cut by 5 bases and J by 0 bases, with 5 bases left in between. CDR3 size: 13 residues. CDR1 is MNHEY and CDR2 is SMNVEV in the germline V gene (reference sequence). Here the CDR3 DNA reads TGTGCCAGCAGTCTTAGAGCCAAAAACATTCAGTACTTC. This sequence encodes CASSLRAKNIQYF.

This sequence joins TRBV19 and TRBJ2-2, with D maybe TRBD1 (5 bases). From germline, CDR1 is LNHDA and CDR2 SQIVND (reference sequence). Trimming cost V 4 bases and J 4 bases, with 10 bases left between them. This CDR3 comprises 14 residues. Written as DNA, the CDR3 is TGTGCCAGTAGTACCCGCGACAGCACCGGGGAGCTGTTTTTT. Translation: CASSTRDSTGELFF.

The chain combines TRBV5-1 with TRBJ2-7; the match to TRBD2 covers 8 bases. Trimming removed 5 bases from V and 7 bases from J; junction bases left unmatched: 17. There are 16 residues in the CDR3. Germline assignment: CDR1 SGHRS and CDR2 YFSETQ. The DNA for the CDR3 is TGCGCCAGCAGGGGAGGAAGCGGCGGGAGGATGGGAGAGCAGTACTTC. Translated: CASRGGSGGRMGEQYF.

This chain joins TRBV7-9 and TRBJ2-5, with 8 bases identical to TRBD2. From germline, CDR1 is SEHNR and CDR2 FQNEAQ (reference sequence). V shed 5 bases, J shed 3 bases, and the junction held 5 bases outside the gene matches. There are 14 residues in the CDR3. CDR3 loop: CASSPSGGEETQYF. Here the CDR3 DNA reads TGTGCCAGCAGCCCGAGCGGGGGTGAAGAGACCCAGTACTTC.

This clone was seen a handful of times. The V call is TRBV5-1, the J call TRBJ1-1, with 7 bases identical to TRBD1. V shed 6 bases and J 0 bases; nucleotides not matched to a gene: 5. The germline CDR1 and CDR2 sequences are SGHRS and YFSETQ. This CDR3 spans 14 amino acids. CDR3 DNA: TGCGCCAGCACCGTACAGGGGATGAACACTGAAGCTTTCTTT. Encoded protein: CASTVQGMNTEAFF.

The genes are TRBV5-1 and TRBJ2-6, with D unclear. The V and J ends lost 4 bases and 2 bases respectively, with 10 bases between them. CDR3 length equals 15 residues. The V gene's germline CDR1 is SGHRS and CDR2 YFSETQ. CDR3 in DNA: TGCGCCAGCAGCGCCGTTCCTACTGGGGCCAACGTCCTGACTTTC. Amino acid sequence: CASSAVPTGANVLTF.

The rearrangement links TRBV6-1 to TRBJ2-1; 11 nucleotides line up with TRBD2. CDR1 MNHNS and CDR2 SASEGT come from the germline V gene. The CDR3 has 19 residues. With 3 bases clipped from V and 0 bases from J, the junction kept 10 bases outside the gene matches. The CDR3 sequence is CASSEGQLAGAGSYNEQFF. For the CDR3, the DNA is TGTGCCAGCAGTGAGGGGCAACTAGCGGGAGCCGGCTCCTACAATGAGCAGTTCTTC.